The subject of this entry is one TCR beta chain. Its antigen is unidentified. The sample comes from a study of cytomegalovirus exposure and HLA in healthy donors. Study at large: There were 100 million to 120 million unique TCR beta sequences, drawn from some 180 million T cells, in an earlier analysis.

Primers: 60 Vbeta forward and 13 Jbeta reverse. This table comes from immunoSEQ multiplex PCR, and its TCRdb copy is limited to in-frame clones, with some not included. Altogether around 64,000 clones are present, around 74% being singletons, with the ten largest covering about 20%. V lost 6 bases, J lost 9 bases, and 25 bases lay in between. The CDR3 spans 16 residues. CDR1 and CDR2 (germline): SGHNT, YYREEE (reference sequence). General study points: Later analysis identified some 16,000 TCR beta sequences associated with HLA alleles, using a false discovery rate threshold of 0.05. In a later analysis, TCR beta V- and J-gene trimming showed a link to a missense DCLRE1C variant.

The sequenced sample consisted of PBMCs. This receptor was obtained from a woman in her thirties in good health and CMV-seropositive. V and J are TRBV5-4 and TRBJ2-1, with D tentatively TRBD1 (7 bases). Here the CDR3 DNA reads TGTGCCAGCACCTCAGGGGGGACTCGAGGCAATGGTGAGCAGTTCTTC. Its translation: CASTSGGTRGNGEQFF. Drawing the rest from reference TRBV5-4 and TRBJ2-1, the complete variable domain is ETGVTQSPTHLIKTRGQQVTLRCSSQSGHNTVSWYQQALGQGPQFIFQYYREEENGRGNFPPRFSGLQFPNYSSELNVNALELDDSALYLCASTSGGTRGNGEQFFGPGTRLTVL.